This entry lists 26 T cell receptor beta chains sequenced from one sample in a study of blood T cell repertoires in COVID-19. Method: immunoSEQ multiplex PCR; TCRdb's copy keeps in-frame clones and lacks some. The table shows roughly 190,000 clones, with roughly 86% occurring only once. Material for sequencing was PBMCs or T cells enriched from blood (not recorded which). The receptors were sampled from a woman aged 40-49 years in a cohort exposed to, infected with or recovered from COVID-19 (not recorded which).

This clone has more than one count but fewer than ten. This chain connects TRBV7-6 to TRBJ2-7; 8 bases line up with TRBD2. V lost 5 bases, J lost 3 bases, and 6 bases stayed unmatched. The CDR3 length is 14 residues. The V gene's germline CDR1 is SGHVS and CDR2 FNYEAQ. The DNA for the CDR3 is TGTGCCAGCAGCCGGAGCGGGAGTGGCTACGAGCAGTACTTC. The encoded protein is CASSRSGSGYEQYF.

The J gene is TRBJ1-3, the V gene TRBV9, with D possibly being TRBD1 (6 bases). V was shortened by 0 bases and J by 0 bases, with 7 bases between the two germline ends. The CDR3 is 15 residues long. Looked up from germline, CDR1 is SGDLS and CDR2 is YYNGEE. CDR3 sequence (DNA): TGTGCCAGCAGCGTAGAGACAGGCTCTGGAAACACCATATATTTT. Its protein is CASSVETGSGNTIYF. The complete variable domain, with remaining parts taken from reference TRBV9 and TRBJ1-3, reads DSGVTQTPKHLITATGQRVTLRCSPRSGDLSVYWYQQSLDQGLQFLIQYYNGEERAKGNILERFSAQQFPDLHSELNLSSLELGDSALYFCASSVETGSGNTIYFGEGSWLTVV.

The V gene is TRBV24-1, the J gene TRBJ2-1; no definite D call. CDR1 and CDR2 (germline): KGHDR, SFDVKD. V gave up 7 bases and J gave up 2 bases, with 14 bases separating them. The CDR3 runs to 15 residues. CDR3 region: CATSGLPGTYNEQFF. As DNA, the CDR3 is TGTGCCACCAGCGGCCTACCGGGTACCTACAATGAGCAGTTCTTC.

This chain connects TRBV5-4 to TRBJ2-7; D is undetermined. Germline V CDR1 and CDR2: SGHNT, YYREEE (reference sequence). V lost 0 bases and J lost 3, with 13 bases in between. The CDR3 is made up of 15 amino acids. This CDR3 is CASSLGISGDYEQYF. The CDR3 DNA reads TGTGCCAGCAGCTTGGGAATTAGTGGTGACTACGAGCAGTACTTC.

The chain employs TRBV4-3 and TRBJ1-1; no firm D call. CDR3 length equals 13 residues. V lost 4 bases, J lost 5 bases, and 11 bases lay in between. CDR1 is LGHNA, CDR2 YSLEER, per germline. As DNA, the CDR3 is TGCGCCAGCAGCCTGAGTCGCGGGACTGAAGCTTTCTTT. It yields the protein CASSLSRGTEAFF.

The chain joins TRBV11-2 to TRBJ2-1; TRBD2 matches at 8 bases. CDR1 and CDR2 from the germline V gene are SGHAT and FQNNGV. The CDR3 loop spans 15 amino acids. Losses at the gene ends were 4 bases for V and 5 bases for J; bases not matched to a gene: 7. CDR3: CASSSWTSRNNEQFF. The CDR3 DNA reads TGTGCCAGCAGCTCCTGGACTAGCCGTAACAATGAGCAGTTCTTC.

The CDR3 sequence is CASSVGWRLNYNEQFF. In nucleotides, the CDR3 is TGTGCCAGCAGCGTAGGGTGGCGGCTTAACTACAATGAGCAGTTCTTC. The rearrangement links TRBV9 to TRBJ2-1; D not certain. The V end was cut by 0 bases, the J end by 3 bases, with 13 bases between. Germline loops: CDR1 SGDLS, CDR2 YYNGEE. The CDR3 has 16 residues.

The sample holds one count of this clone. The chain is built from TRBV15 and TRBJ2-3, with D possibly being TRBD1 (5 bases). With 1 base removed from V and 5 bases from J, the gap between germline ends came to 10 bases. The CDR3 has 14 amino acids. Germline CDR1 is LNHNV and CDR2 is YYDKDF (reference sequence). CDR3 coding DNA: TGTGCCACCAGCAGAGGGGGCTACGGAGATACGCAGTATTTT. Translated, it gives CATSRGGYGDTQYF.

This chain uses TRBV29-1 with TRBJ1-2; weak D call: TRBD1 (5 bases). Per germline, CDR1 SQVTM and CDR2 ANQGSEA. The CDR3 loop spans 14 amino acids. V lost 7 bases and J 4 bases, leaving 19 bases between the germline ends. The CDR3 nucleotides are TGCAGCGCCCTGGACGGGACTTCAAGCTATGGCTACACCTTC. Encoded protein: CSALDGTSSYGYTF.

J is TRBJ2-7 and V is TRBV29-1; TRBD2 is a possible D gene (7 bases). Trimming pared 4 bases from V and 6 bases from J, leaving 13 bases between. Germline V gives CDR1 SQVTM, CDR2 ANQGSEA. This CDR3 is 12 amino acids long. In DNA form, the CDR3 reads TGCAGCGTTGGAGGGGGGGAAATCGAGCAGTACTTC. It encodes CSVGGGEIEQYF.

This chain links TRBV19 with TRBJ2-1; 9 positions match TRBD2. The germline CDR1 and CDR2 sequences are LNHDA and SQIVND (reference sequence). V dropped 6 bases and J dropped 2; count of bases not matched to a gene: 8. CDR3 length: 16 residues. The CDR3 nucleotides are TGTGCCAGTAGCCCCGCCGGCGGGAGGGCCTACAATGAGCAGTTCTTC. Protein product: CASSPAGGRAYNEQFF.

This clone was counted a single time. The rearrangement uses TRBV5-4 and TRBJ1-4, with 7 bases lining up with TRBD1. Germline V CDR1 and CDR2: SGHNT, YYREEE (reference sequence). The CDR3 totals 13 residues. V was clipped by 2 bases and J by 8 bases; unmatched bases: 3. Here the CDR3 DNA reads TGTGCCAGCAGCTTTCAGGGGGTCGAAAAACTGTTTTTT. Protein product: CASSFQGVEKLFF.

The chain has TRBV7-2 and TRBJ2-1, with 11 positions matching TRBD2. Losses at the gene ends were 4 bases for V and 5 bases for J; bases not matched to a gene: 4. From germline, CDR1 is SGHTA and CDR2 FQGNSA. This CDR3 is built from 15 residues. CDR3 in amino acids: CASSSGLAANNEQFF. The CDR3 bases are TGTGCCAGCAGCTCGGGACTAGCGGCAAACAATGAGCAGTTCTTC.

Here the CDR3 DNA reads TGTGCCAGCAGCTTTGGCAGGCTGACCTACGAGCAGTACTTC. It specifies CASSFGRLTYEQYF. The chain recombines TRBV7-9 with TRBJ2-7; D is unclear. Germline V CDR1 and CDR2: SEHNR, FQNEAQ (reference sequence). V was pared by 3 bases and J by 2 bases, with 11 bases between. The CDR3 is made up of 14 amino acids.

This clone was observed a handful of times. The chain carries TRBV4-1 and TRBJ2-5; D uncertain. In germline, CDR1 is MGHRA, CDR2 YSYEKL. The CDR3 has 14 residues. The ends were cut back, 3 bases at V and 0 bases at J, with 8 bases in the middle. CDR3 nucleotide sequence: TGCGCCAGCAGCCATTGGGCCGACCAAGAGACCCAGTACTTC. Translation gives CASSHWADQETQYF.

The V gene is TRBV4-1, the J gene TRBJ2-1; 8 bases agree with TRBD2. The CDR3 length is 14 residues. Looked up from germline, CDR1 is MGHRA and CDR2 is YSYEKL. The trim removed 4 bases at V and 8 bases at J, leaving 7 bases unmatched. The CDR3 here is CASSPPAGEDEQFF. CDR3 nucleotide sequence: TGCGCCAGCAGCCCCCCAGCGGGAGAAGATGAGCAGTTCTTC.

The J gene is TRBJ2-2, the V gene TRBV4-1, with D maybe TRBD2 (7 bases). V gave up 5 bases and J gave up 4 bases, with 17 bases separating them. This CDR3 region has 16 residues. From germline, CDR1 is MGHRA and CDR2 YSYEKL. CDR3 region: CASSVMGGRVTGELFF. In nucleotides, the CDR3 is TGCGCCAGCAGCGTGATGGGGGGGCGCGTCACCGGGGAGCTGTTTTTT.

The chain links TRBV29-1 to TRBJ1-1; D remains ambiguous. V lost 4 bases and J 5 bases, leaving 8 bases between the germline ends. The CDR3 consists of 11 residues. The germline V gene has CDR1 SQVTM and CDR2 ANQGSEA. The CDR3 sequence is CSVVSRTEAFF. The CDR3 nucleotides read TGCAGCGTTGTCTCGAGAACTGAAGCTTTCTTT.

The V gene is TRBV13, the J gene TRBJ1-1; D gene ambiguous. The CDR3 runs 16 residues. V was trimmed by 2 bases and J by 4 bases, leaving 17 bases between them. CDR1 is PRHDT and CDR2 is FYEKMQ in the germline V gene (reference sequence). The CDR3 spells CASSLLEGSGTTEAFF. The CDR3 nucleotides read TGTGCCAGCAGCTTATTGGAGGGCAGCGGAACCACTGAAGCTTTCTTT.

This clone has a single count. This sequence joins TRBV7-9 and TRBJ1-5; D is perhaps TRBD1 (6 bases). The CDR3 has 13 amino acids. Trimming shortened V by 6 bases and J by 4 bases, and 10 bases separated the two germline ends. Per the germline V gene, CDR1 is SEHNR and CDR2 is FQNEAQ (reference sequence). CDR3 DNA sequence: TGTGCCAGCAGTACAGGGATGAATCAGCCCCAGCATTTT. This gives the protein CASSTGMNQPQHF.

This clone was counted between two and nine times. The chain carries TRBV27 and TRBJ1-2; tentatively, D is TRBD1 (5 bases). Trimming left V 2 bases short and J 3 bases short, with 10 bases between. The germline gives CDR1 MNHEY, CDR2 SMNVEV (reference sequence). This CDR3 contains 14 residues. The CDR3 loop is CASSLTRGDYGYTF. The CDR3 region has the DNA TGTGCCAGCAGTTTAACACGGGGGGACTATGGCTACACCTTC.

The J gene is TRBJ1-1, the V gene TRBV5-1; D remains ambiguous. The CDR3 covers 14 residues. Germline V gene sequence: CDR1 SGHRS, CDR2 YFSETQ. The V gene lost 1 base and the J gene lost 1 base, with 8 bases spanning the gap. CDR3 in amino acids: CASSLSPSNTEAFF. The CDR3 bases are TGCGCCAGCAGCTTGAGCCCCTCGAACACTGAAGCTTTCTTT.

The rearrangement uses TRBV5-6 and TRBJ2-7, with D unresolved. The CDR3 length is 13 residues. Germline V gene data show CDR1 as SGHDT and CDR2 as YYEEEE. Trimming pared 3 bases from V and 6 bases from J, leaving 13 bases between. CDR3 amino acids: CASSSDSFLEQYF. CDR3 in DNA: TGTGCCAGCAGCTCCGACTCGTTTCTCGAGCAGTACTTC.

CDR3 in DNA: TGTGCCAGCAGTGAGAGCGGGAGCCAAGAGACCCAGTACTTC. Translation gives CASSESGSQETQYF. The chain has TRBV6-1 and TRBJ2-5; TRBD2 agrees at 8 bases. Germline CDR1 MNHNS, CDR2 SASEGT. The CDR3 is 14 amino acids. J lost 1 base, V lost 3 bases, and 1 base had no gene match.

V usage is TRBV10-2 and J usage is TRBJ1-4; a possible D gene is TRBD1 (5 bases). V was clipped by 7 bases and J by 8 bases, with 14 bases between them. Germline assignment: CDR1 WSHSY and CDR2 SAAADI. The CDR3 spans 13 residues. This chain's CDR3 is CASKDQGREKLFF. CDR3 in DNA: TGCGCCAGCAAGGACCAGGGAAGGGAAAAACTGTTTTTT.

The chain employs TRBV2 and TRBJ1-4; possibly TRBD1 for D (5 bases). The CDR3 runs to 14 residues. V lost 5 bases and J 8 bases, leaving 15 bases between the germline ends. The germline CDR1 and CDR2 sequences are SNHLY and FYNNEI. CDR3 residues: CASSKNRMGEKLFF. CDR3 bases: TGTGCCAGCAGTAAAAACAGGATGGGGGAAAAACTGTTTTTT.